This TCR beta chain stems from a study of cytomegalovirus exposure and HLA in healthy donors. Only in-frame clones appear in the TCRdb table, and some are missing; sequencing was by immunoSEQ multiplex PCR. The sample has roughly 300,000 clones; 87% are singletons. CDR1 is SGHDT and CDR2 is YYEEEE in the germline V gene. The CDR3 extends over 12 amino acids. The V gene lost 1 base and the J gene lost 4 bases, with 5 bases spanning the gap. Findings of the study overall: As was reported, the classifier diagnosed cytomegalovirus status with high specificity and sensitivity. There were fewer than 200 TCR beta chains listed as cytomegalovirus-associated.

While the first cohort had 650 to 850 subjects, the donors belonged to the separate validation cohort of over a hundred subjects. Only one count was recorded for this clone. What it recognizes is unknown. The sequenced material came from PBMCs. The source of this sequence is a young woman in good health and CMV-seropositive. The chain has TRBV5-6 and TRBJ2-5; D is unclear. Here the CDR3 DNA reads TGTGCCAGCAGCTTGATGCGAGAGACCCAGTACTTC. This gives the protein CASSLMRETQYF.